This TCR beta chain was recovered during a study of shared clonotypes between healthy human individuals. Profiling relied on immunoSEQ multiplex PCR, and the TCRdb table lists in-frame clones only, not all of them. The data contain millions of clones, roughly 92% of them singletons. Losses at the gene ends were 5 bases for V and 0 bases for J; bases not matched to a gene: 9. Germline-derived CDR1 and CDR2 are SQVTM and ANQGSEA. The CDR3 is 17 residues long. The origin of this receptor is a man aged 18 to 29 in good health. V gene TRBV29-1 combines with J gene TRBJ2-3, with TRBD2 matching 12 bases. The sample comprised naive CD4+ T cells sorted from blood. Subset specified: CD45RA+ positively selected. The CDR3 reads CSVIGLAGSSSTDTQYF. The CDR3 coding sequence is TGCAGCGTTATCGGACTAGCGGGATCCTCTAGCACAGATACGCAGTATTTT.